This T cell receptor beta chain was captured by sequencing in a study of CD8 T cells in ankylosing spondylitis. Study conclusions and caveats: Earlier literature documents some of the motif variants in reactive arthritis synovial fluid and blood. Ankylosing spondylitis blood appeared to be characterized by a TCR beta motif of eight highly homologous variants.

This CDR3 region has 18 residues. The germline V gene encodes CDR1 SGHRS and CDR2 YFSETQ. The junction had 12 bases not matched to a gene; V was cut back by 2 bases and J by 6 bases. Using its own MiXCR run on the 5' RACE reads, TCRdb lists one record per CDR3 protein. This sample carries 450,000 to 550,000 distinct CDR3 sequences, about 5.4% of them seen once, and the ten largest clones take around 3.5%. This clonotype was seen a handful of times. The antigen remains undetermined. The TCR was taken from a male donor with ankylosing spondylitis. Specimen: blood, either unsorted or a sorted T cell fraction (not recorded which). V and J are TRBV5-1 and TRBJ2-1; 12 bases are a match to TRBD2. CDR3 coding DNA: TGCGCCAGCAGCTTTCTAGCGGGAGGGCCGGTGAAGGGCAATGAGCAGTTCTTC. It yields the protein CASSFLAGGPVKGNEQFF.